What follows describes a single T cell receptor (beta chain). The antigen is not known. TCRdb called the 5' RACE reads again in MiXCR, with one record for every CDR3 protein. The sample records 250,000 or so distinct CDR3 sequences, about a sixth being singletons. The data derive from a study of T-cell memory formation after mild COVID-19. Study summary: Clustering of TCRs was largely donor specific. Whole-study findings and limits: Still unconfirmed is whether the second-wave clones peaking on day 37 recognized SARS-CoV-2. Contracting CD4+ clones sat mainly in CM and EM; CD8+ in EMRA.

The germline gives CDR1 SNHLY, CDR2 FYNNEI. The CDR3 has 15 amino acids. V gave up 2 bases and J gave up 0 bases, with 11 bases separating them. Sequenced sample: PBMCs or a T cell subset sorted from them (not recorded which). The rearrangement joins TRBV2 to TRBJ2-7; D ambiguous. The sequence was obtained from a man aged 18 to 35 who had mild COVID-19 (a few samples of this study predate the infection). Cell type and time point are not known. The CDR3 DNA follows: TGTGCCAGCAGTGAAAGTGGCAGTAGCTCCTACGAGCAGTACTTC. Encoded protein: CASSESGSSSYEQYF.